The 15 T cell receptor beta chains reported below all come from one sample, sequenced in a study of blood T cell repertoires in COVID-19. The protocol was immunoSEQ multiplex PCR, while the TCRdb copy is restricted to in-frame clones and leaves out a portion. The sample consists of some 150,000 clones, more than 80% of them appearing once. Sequenced input: peripheral blood. These receptors came from a man aged 50-60 years with acute or convalescent COVID-19.

This rearrangement joins TRBV3-1 (or the pseudogene TRBV3-2) to TRBJ2-2; TRBD2 agrees at 8 bases. The germline V gene encodes CDR1 LGHDT and CDR2 YNNKEL (reference sequence). The CDR3 has 15 amino acids. The ends lost 8 bases at V and 1 base at J; junction bases unmatched: 6. The CDR3: CASFNRGGNTGELFF. The CDR3 nucleotides read TGTGCCAGCTTCAACCGGGGGGGGAACACCGGGGAGCTGTTTTTT.

The rearrangement joins TRBV30 to TRBJ2-7; D might be TRBD1 (6 bases). Deletions cut 2 bases from V and 0 bases from J, with 17 bases between. Germline CDR1 GTSNPN, CDR2 SVGIG (reference sequence). The CDR3 consists of 16 residues. The CDR3 region is CAWSRRPQGSSYEQYF. DNA of the CDR3: TGTGCCTGGAGTAGAAGACCCCAGGGGAGCTCCTACGAGCAGTACTTC.

The rearrangement joins TRBV19 to TRBJ2-7; 7 nucleotides match TRBD1. In germline, CDR1 is LNHDA, CDR2 SQIVND (reference sequence). J was trimmed by 2 bases and V by 2 bases; bases with no gene match: 3. This CDR3 region has 14 residues. CDR3 coding DNA: TGTGCCAGTAGTATATTGACAGGGACCTACGAGCAGTACTTC. Translated: CASSILTGTYEQYF.

The chain couples TRBV5-8 to TRBJ2-1, with TRBD1 matching over 8 bases. CDR1 SGHTS and CDR2 YDEGEE come from the germline V gene. The CDR3 covers 17 residues. J was trimmed by 8 bases and V by 4 bases; bases with no gene match: 17. CDR3 coding DNA: TGTGCCAGCAGCGCCGGACAGGGCCCCCCGGCGTTGGATGAGCAGTTCTTC. Amino acid sequence: CASSAGQGPPALDEQFF.

V is TRBV6-5 and J is TRBJ2-1; TRBD1 is a possible D gene (5 bases). In germline, CDR1 is MNHEY, CDR2 SVGAGI. The CDR3 runs to 13 residues. Between the trimmed V and J ends, which lost 5 bases and 4 bases, there was a span of 9 bases. The CDR3 loop is CASSHDSYNEQFF. The CDR3 DNA reads as TGTGCCAGCAGTCATGACAGTTACAATGAGCAGTTCTTC.

The chain recombines TRBV6-5 with TRBJ1-1; no firm D call. The CDR3 is 12 amino acids. CDR1 MNHEY and CDR2 SVGAGI come from the germline V gene. V lost 11 bases to trimming and J lost 0 bases, with 10 bases between them. This chain's CDR3 is CAHARVNTEAFF. In DNA form, the CDR3 reads TGTGCCCACGCTCGGGTGAACACTGAAGCTTTCTTT.

The chain links TRBV11-2 to TRBJ2-2; maybe TRBD1 (5 bases). V dropped 7 bases and J dropped 1 base, with 19 bases sitting between them. This CDR3 is 17 amino acids long. Germline CDR1 is SGHAT and CDR2 is FQNNGV. The CDR3 region has the DNA TGTGCCAGCACCGACTTGTCCCGGACACAGAACACCGGGGAGCTGTTTTTT. It specifies CASTDLSRTQNTGELFF.

The chain employs TRBV24-1 and TRBJ1-1, with D unclear. V was shortened by 5 bases and J by 1 base, with 7 bases between the two germline ends. CDR3 length equals 13 residues. Germline V gene data show CDR1 as KGHDR and CDR2 as SFDVKD. The CDR3 spells CATSVKRNTEAFF. The CDR3 DNA is TGTGCCACCAGTGTGAAGAGGAACACTGAAGCTTTCTTT.

The chain links TRBV28 to TRBJ1-3; 7 nucleotides match TRBD1. J gave up 3 bases and V 6 bases, and 8 bases lay outside the gene matches. Germline lookup yields CDR1 MDHEN and CDR2 SYDVKM. This CDR3 contains 15 residues. CDR3 loop: CASSQGGAGGNTIYF. The CDR3 coding sequence is TGTGCCAGCAGCCAAGGGGGCGCGGGTGGAAACACCATATATTTT.

This chain connects TRBV10-3 to TRBJ2-1; 14 positions match TRBD2. Germline assignment: CDR1 ENHRY and CDR2 SYGVKD. The junction had 4 bases not matched to a gene; V was cut back by 1 base and J by 8 bases. CDR3 size: 16 residues. CDR3 region: CAISELGTSGRYEQFF. CDR3 DNA sequence: TGTGCCATCAGTGAGTTGGGGACTAGCGGGAGATATGAGCAGTTCTTC.

This clone was detected a few times. The J gene is TRBJ2-7, the V gene TRBV28; possibly TRBD2 for D (7 bases). This CDR3 is built from 20 residues. Germline V lookup: CDR1 MDHEN, CDR2 SYDVKM. Trimming took 6 bases from V and 1 from J, leaving 31 bases between them. Here the CDR3 DNA reads TGTGCCAGCAGCTCCCTGCGGCGGGGGCGCGACCGTTCGAGGTCCTACGAGCAGTACGTC. Protein: CASSSLRRGRDRSRSYEQYV.

This CDR3 is CAWSVWDRELSGYTF. DNA of the CDR3: TGTGCCTGGAGTGTGTGGGACAGGGAGTTGTCTGGCTACACCTTC. This rearrangement joins TRBV30 to TRBJ1-2; 9 bases match TRBD1. Losses at the gene ends were 0 bases for V and 7 bases for J; bases not matched to a gene: 9. The CDR3 runs 15 residues. CDR1 and CDR2 (germline): GTSNPN, SVGIG (reference sequence).

CDR3 nucleotides: TGTGCCAGCAGACATACGGGACTAGCGCTCCTGGGCCGGGAGACCCAGTACTTC. Translated, it gives CASRHTGLALLGRETQYF. This chain joins TRBV7-8 and TRBJ2-5; TRBD2 agrees at 10 bases. V gave up 6 bases and J gave up 5 bases; unmatched junction bases: 18. Per the germline V gene, CDR1 is SGHVS and CDR2 is FQNEAQ. The CDR3 is 18 residues long. Using reference TRBV7-8 and TRBJ2-5 for the parts outside the CDR3, the full variable domain is GAGVSQSPRYKVAKRGQDVALRCDPISGHVSLFWYQQALGQGPEFLTYFQNEAQLDKSGLPSDRFFAERPEGSVSTLKIQRTQQEDSAVYLCASRHTGLALLGRETQYFGPGTRLLVL.

The chain is built from TRBV5-8 and TRBJ1-1, with 8 positions matching TRBD1. With V trimmed by 0 bases and J by 2 bases, 3 bases remained unmatched. CDR1 SGHTS and CDR2 YDEGEE come from the germline V gene. The CDR3 runs 15 residues. This CDR3 reads CASSLEGTGNTEAFF. Here the CDR3 DNA reads TGTGCCAGCAGCTTGGAGGGGACAGGAAACACTGAAGCTTTCTTT.

Written as DNA, the CDR3 is TGTGCCAGCAGTGAAGGGGTAGCAGGGGGTTCACCCCTCCACTTT. Its translation: CASSEGVAGGSPLHF. V and J are TRBV6-4 and TRBJ1-6, with 7 positions matching TRBD1. Losses at the gene ends were 3 bases for V and 9 bases for J; bases not matched to a gene: 8. Per germline, CDR1 MRHNA and CDR2 SNTAGT. This CDR3 spans 15 amino acids.